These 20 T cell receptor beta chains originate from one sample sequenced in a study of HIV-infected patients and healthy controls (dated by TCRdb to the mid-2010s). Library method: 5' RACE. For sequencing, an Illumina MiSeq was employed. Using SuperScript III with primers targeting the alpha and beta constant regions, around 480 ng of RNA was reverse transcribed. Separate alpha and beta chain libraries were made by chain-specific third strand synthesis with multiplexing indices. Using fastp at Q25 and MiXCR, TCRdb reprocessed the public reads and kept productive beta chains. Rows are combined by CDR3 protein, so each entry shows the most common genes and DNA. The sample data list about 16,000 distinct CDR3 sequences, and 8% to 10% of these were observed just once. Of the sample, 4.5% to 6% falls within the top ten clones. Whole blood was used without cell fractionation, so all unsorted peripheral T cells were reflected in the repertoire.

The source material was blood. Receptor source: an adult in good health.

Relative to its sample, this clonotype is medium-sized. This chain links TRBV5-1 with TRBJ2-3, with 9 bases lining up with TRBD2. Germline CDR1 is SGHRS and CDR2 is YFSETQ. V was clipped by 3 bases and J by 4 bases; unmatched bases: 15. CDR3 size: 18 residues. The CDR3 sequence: CASSSSRLAAEFADTQYF. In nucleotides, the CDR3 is TGCGCCAGCAGCTCGTCGCGACTAGCGGCGGAGTTCGCAGATACGCAGTATTTT.

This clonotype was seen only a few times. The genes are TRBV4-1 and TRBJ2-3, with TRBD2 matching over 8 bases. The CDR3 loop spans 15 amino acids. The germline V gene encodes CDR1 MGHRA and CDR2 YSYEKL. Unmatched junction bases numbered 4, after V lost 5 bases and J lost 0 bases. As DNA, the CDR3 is TGCGCCAGCAGCTGGCGACTAGCGAGCACAGATACGCAGTATTTT. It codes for CASSWRLASTDTQYF.

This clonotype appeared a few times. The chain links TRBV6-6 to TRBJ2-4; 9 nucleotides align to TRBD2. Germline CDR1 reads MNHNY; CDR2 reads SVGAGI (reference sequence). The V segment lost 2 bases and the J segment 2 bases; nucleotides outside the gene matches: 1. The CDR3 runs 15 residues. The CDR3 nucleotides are TGTGCCAGCAGTTACGCGGGAGGGCCCAAAAACATTCAGTACTTC. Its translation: CASSYAGGPKNIQYF.

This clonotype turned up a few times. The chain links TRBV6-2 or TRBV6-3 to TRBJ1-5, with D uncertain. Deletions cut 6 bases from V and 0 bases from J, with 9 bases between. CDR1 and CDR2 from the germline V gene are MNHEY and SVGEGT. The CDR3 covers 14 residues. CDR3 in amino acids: CASRPSDSNQPQHF. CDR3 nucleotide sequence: TGTGCCAGCAGGCCCTCTGATAGCAATCAGCCCCAGCATTTT.

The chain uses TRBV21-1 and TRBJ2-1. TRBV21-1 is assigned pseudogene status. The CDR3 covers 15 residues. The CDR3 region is CASSKEDRNSCEQFF. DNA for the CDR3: TGTGCCAGCAGCAAAGAAGATAGGAATTCGTGTGAGCAGTTCTTC.

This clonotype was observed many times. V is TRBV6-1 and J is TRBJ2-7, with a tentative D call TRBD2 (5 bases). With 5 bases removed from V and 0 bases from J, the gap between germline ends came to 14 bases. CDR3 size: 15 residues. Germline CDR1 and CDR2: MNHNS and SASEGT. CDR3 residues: CASSSSVGSSYEQYV. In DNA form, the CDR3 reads TGTGCCAGCAGTAGCTCCGTGGGGAGCTCCTACGAGCAGTACGTC.

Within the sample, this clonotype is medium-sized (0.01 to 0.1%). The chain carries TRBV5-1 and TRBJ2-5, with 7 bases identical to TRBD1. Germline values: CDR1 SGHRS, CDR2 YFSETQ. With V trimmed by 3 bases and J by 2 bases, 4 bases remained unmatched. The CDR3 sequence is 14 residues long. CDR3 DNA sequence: TGCGCCAGCAGCTCCGGGACAGCTCAAGAGACCCAGTACTTC. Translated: CASSSGTAQETQYF.

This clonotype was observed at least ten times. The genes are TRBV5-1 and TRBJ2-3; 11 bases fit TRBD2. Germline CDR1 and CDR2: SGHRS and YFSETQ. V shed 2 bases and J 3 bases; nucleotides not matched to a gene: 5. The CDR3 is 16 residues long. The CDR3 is CASSFIAGGTTDTQYF. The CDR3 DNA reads TGCGCCAGCAGCTTTATAGCGGGAGGGACGACAGATACGCAGTATTTT.

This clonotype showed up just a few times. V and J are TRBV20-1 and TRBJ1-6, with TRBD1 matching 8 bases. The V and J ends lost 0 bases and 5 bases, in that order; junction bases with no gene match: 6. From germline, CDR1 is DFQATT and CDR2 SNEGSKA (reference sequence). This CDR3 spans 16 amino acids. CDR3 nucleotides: TGCAGTGCTAGAGACCCAGACAGGGGAGATAATTCACCCCTCCACTTT. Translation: CSARDPDRGDNSPLHF.

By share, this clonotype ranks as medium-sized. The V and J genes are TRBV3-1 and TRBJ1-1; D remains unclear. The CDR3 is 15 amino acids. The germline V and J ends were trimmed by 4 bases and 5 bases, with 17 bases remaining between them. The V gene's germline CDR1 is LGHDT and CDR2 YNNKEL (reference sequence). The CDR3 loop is CASSRTQTGLTEAFF. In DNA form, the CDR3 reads TGTGCCAGCAGCCGAACCCAGACCGGGCTAACTGAAGCTTTCTTT.

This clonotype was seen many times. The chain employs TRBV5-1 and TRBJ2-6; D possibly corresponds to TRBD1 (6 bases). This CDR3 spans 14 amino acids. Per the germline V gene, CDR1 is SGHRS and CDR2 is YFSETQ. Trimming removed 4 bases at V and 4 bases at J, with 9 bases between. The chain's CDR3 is CASSRDTGANVLTF. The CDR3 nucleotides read TGCGCCAGCAGCCGGGACACCGGGGCCAACGTCCTGACTTTC.

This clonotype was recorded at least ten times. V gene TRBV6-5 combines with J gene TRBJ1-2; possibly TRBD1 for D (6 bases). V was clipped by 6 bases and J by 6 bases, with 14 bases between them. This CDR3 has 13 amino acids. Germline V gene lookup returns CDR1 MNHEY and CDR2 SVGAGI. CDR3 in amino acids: CASRPGARNGYTF. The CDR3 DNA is TGTGCCAGCAGGCCGGGGGCCAGGAATGGCTACACCTTC.

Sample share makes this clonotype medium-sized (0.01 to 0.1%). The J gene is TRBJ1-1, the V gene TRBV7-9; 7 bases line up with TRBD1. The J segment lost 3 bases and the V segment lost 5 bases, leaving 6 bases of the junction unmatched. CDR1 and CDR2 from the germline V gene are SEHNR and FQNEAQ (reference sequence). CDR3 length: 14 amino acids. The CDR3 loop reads CASSPRQGDTEAFF. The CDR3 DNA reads TGTGCCAGCAGCCCCAGACAGGGAGACACTGAAGCTTTCTTT.

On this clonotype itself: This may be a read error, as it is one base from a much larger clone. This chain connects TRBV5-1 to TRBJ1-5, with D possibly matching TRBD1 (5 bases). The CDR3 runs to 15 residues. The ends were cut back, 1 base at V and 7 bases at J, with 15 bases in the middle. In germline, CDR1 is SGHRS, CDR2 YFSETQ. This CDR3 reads CASSLSGVPEQPQHF. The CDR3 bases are TGCGCCAGCAGCTTGTCGGGGGTTCCTGAGCAGCCCCAGCATTTT. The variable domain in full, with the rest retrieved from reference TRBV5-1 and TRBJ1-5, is KAGVTQTPRYLIKTRGQQVTLSCSPISGHRSVSWYQQTPGQGLQFLFEYFSETQRNKGNFPGRFSGRQFSNSRSEMNVSTLELGDSALYLCASSLSGVPEQPQHFGDGTRLSIL.

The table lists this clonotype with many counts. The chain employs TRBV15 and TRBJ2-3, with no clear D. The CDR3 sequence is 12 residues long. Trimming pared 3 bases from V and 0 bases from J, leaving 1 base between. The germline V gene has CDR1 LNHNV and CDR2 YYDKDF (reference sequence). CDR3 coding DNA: TGTGCCACCAGCAGGAGCACAGATACGCAGTATTTT. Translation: CATSRSTDTQYF.

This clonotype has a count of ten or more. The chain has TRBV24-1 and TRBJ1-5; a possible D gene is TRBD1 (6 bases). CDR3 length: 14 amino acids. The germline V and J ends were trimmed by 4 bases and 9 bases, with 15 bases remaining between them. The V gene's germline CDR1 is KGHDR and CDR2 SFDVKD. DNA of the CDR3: TGTGCCACCAGTGAGAGGGACACGCTCCGGCCCCAGCATTTT. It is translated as CATSERDTLRPQHF.

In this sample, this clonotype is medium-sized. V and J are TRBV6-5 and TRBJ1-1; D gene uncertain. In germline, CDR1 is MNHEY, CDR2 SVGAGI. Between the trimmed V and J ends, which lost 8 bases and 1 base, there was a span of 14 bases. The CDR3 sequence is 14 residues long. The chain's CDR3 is CASEAGIGNTEAFF. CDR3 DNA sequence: TGTGCCAGCGAGGCGGGCATTGGGAACACTGAAGCTTTCTTT.

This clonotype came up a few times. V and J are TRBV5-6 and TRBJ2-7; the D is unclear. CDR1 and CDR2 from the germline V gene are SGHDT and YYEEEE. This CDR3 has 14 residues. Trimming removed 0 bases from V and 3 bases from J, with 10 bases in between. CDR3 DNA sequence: TGTGCCAGCAGCTTGGCTCAGCTGCGCTACGAGCAGTACGTC. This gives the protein CASSLAQLRYEQYV.

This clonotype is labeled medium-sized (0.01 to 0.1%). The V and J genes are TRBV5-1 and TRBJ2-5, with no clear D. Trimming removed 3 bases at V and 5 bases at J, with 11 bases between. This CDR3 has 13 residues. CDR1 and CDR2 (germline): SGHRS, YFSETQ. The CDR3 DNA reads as TGCGCCAGCAGCTCAGCTGTTGGGGAGACCCAGTACTTC. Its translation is CASSSAVGETQYF.

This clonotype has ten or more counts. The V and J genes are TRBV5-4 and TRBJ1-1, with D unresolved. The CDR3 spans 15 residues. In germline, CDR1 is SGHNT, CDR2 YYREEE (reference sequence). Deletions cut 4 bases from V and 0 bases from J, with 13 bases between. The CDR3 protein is CASSPGVFVNTEAFF. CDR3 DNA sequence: TGTGCCAGCAGCCCCGGCGTGTTCGTGAACACTGAAGCTTTCTTT. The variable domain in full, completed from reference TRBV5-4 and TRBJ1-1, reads ETGVTQSPTHLIKTRGQQVTLRCSSQSGHNTVSWYQQALGQGPQFIFQYYREEENGRGNFPPRFSGLQFPNYSSELNVNALELDDSALYLCASSPGVFVNTEAFFGQGTRLTVV.